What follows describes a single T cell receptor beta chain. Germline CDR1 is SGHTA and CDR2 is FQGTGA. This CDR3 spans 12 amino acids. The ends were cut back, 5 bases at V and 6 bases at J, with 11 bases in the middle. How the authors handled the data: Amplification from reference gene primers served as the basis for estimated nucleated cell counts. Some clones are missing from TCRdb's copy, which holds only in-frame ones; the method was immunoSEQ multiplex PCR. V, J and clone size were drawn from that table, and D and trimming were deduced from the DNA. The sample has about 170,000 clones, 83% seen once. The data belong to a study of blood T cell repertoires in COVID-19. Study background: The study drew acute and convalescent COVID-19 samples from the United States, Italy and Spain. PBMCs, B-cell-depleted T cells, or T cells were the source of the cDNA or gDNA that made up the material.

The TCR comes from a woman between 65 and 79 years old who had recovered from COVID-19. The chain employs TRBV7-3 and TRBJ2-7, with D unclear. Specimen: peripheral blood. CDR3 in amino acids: CASSTNSGEQYF. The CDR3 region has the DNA TGTGCCAGCAGCACCAACTCGGGCGAGCAGTACTTC. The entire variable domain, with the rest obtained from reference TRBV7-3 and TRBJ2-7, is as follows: GAGVSQTPSNKVTEKGKYVELRCDPISGHTALYWYRQSLGQGPEFLIYFQGTGAADDSGLPNDRFFAVRPEGSVSTLKIQRTERGDSAVYLCASSTNSGEQYFGPGTRLTVT.